The sequence of this T cell receptor beta chain was determined in a study of blood T cell repertoires in COVID-19. Across the whole study: Some COVID-19 samples were acute and others convalescent; all came from the United States, Italy and Spain.

Germline V lookup: CDR1 MNHEY, CDR2 SMNVEV (reference sequence). CDR3 size: 18 residues. With 1 base clipped from V and 8 bases from J, the junction kept 18 bases outside the gene matches. In assigning cohorts, the study relied on participant-reported clinical history. This clone was seen only a few times. In the authors' workflow: It was from reference gene primer amplification that nucleated cell counts were estimated. Sequencing used immunoSEQ multiplex PCR; TCRdb keeps in-frame clones, though not all of them. The V and J calls and clone size are taken from that table; D and trimming were inferred from the DNA. The sample yields about 230,000 clones, about nine tenths seen once.

The sequence derives from a woman between 45 and 65 years old in a cohort exposed to, infected with or recovered from COVID-19 (not recorded which). Sequencing input: PBMCs or T cells enriched from blood (not recorded which). The V gene is TRBV27, the J gene TRBJ1-2, with TRBD1 identical over 8 bases. The DNA for the CDR3 is TGTGCCAGCAGTTTATTAGCGGCAGGGGGCCTGACGGGGATGGGCTACACCTTC. It specifies CASSLLAAGGLTGMGYTF.